The entry below gives a single TCR beta chain sequence along with its context. Germline V gene data show CDR1 as GTSNPN and CDR2 as SVGIG (reference sequence). J gave up 4 bases and V 1 base, and 13 bases lay outside the gene matches. The CDR3 is made up of 18 amino acids. These data are taken from a study of blood T cell repertoires in COVID-19. The protocol was immunoSEQ multiplex PCR, while the TCRdb copy is restricted to in-frame clones and leaves out a portion. Counted here are around 320,000 clones, almost 85% occurring once; the ten biggest clones make up approximately 7.6%. This clonotype was obtained from a human donor in a cohort sampled during active COVID-19. The rearrangement joins TRBV30 to TRBJ1-2; TRBD1 aligns across 12 bases. What was sequenced was peripheral blood. The CDR3: CAWSGVRGQGAPGYGYTF. CDR3 DNA sequence: TGTGCCTGGAGTGGGGTTCGGGGACAGGGGGCGCCGGGCTATGGCTACACCTTC.